The 22 T cell receptor beta chains below come from one sample, sequenced in a study of cytomegalovirus exposure and HLA in healthy donors. The PCR used 60 Vbeta and 13 Jbeta primers. Here immunoSEQ multiplex PCR was the method, and the copy in TCRdb shows in-frame clones only, minus some. The table includes about 81,000 clones, 77% detected once. Sequencing was performed on PBMCs. The source is a man over 45 in good health and CMV-seropositive.

This rearrangement joins TRBV6-5 to TRBJ2-5; 12 nucleotides match TRBD2. The CDR3 sequence is 15 residues long. The germline CDR1 and CDR2 sequences are MNHEY and SVGAGI. V gave up 5 bases and J gave up 5 bases; unmatched junction bases: 6. The CDR3 coding sequence is TGTGCCAGCAGTAGGACTAGCGGGGCGGGGGAGACCCAGTACTTC. Translating gives CASSRTSGAGETQYF.

J is TRBJ1-6 and V is TRBV6-5; 9 bases align to TRBD1. Germline V CDR1 and CDR2: MNHEY, SVGAGI. CDR3 length: 14 amino acids. The V segment lost 6 bases and the J segment 10 bases; nucleotides outside the gene matches: 7. This CDR3 reads CASRGQGGFSPLHF. The CDR3 nucleotides read TGTGCCAGCAGGGGACAGGGTGGGTTCTCACCCCTCCACTTT.

The CDR3 DNA sequence: TGTGCCAGCAGTATCGATAACAGGGGTGGCTACACCTTC. It is translated as CASSIDNRGGYTF. The gene calls are TRBV25-1 and TRBJ1-2; 7 bases match TRBD1. Germline-derived CDR1 and CDR2 are MGHDK and SYGVNS. The V and J ends lost 5 bases and 7 bases, in that order; junction bases with no gene match: 7. The CDR3 sequence is 13 residues long.

The chain recombines TRBV27 with TRBJ2-2; the D gene is possibly TRBD2 (6 bases). CDR3 length: 16 amino acids. CDR1 is MNHEY, CDR2 SMNVEV, per germline (reference sequence). V shed 7 bases and J shed 0 bases, with 15 bases lying between them. CDR3 sequence (DNA): TGTGCCAGCATCCCTTTCGCGGGGACGAACACCGGGGAGCTGTTTTTT. As protein: CASIPFAGTNTGELFF.

Only a few counts were recorded for this clone. The rearrangement links TRBV6-4 to TRBJ2-3; tentative D call: TRBD2 (6 bases). Germline CDR1 reads MRHNA; CDR2 reads SNTAGT. The CDR3 covers 13 residues. V was shortened by 3 bases and J by 8 bases, with 12 bases between the two germline ends. The CDR3, as DNA: TGTGCCAGCAGTGAAGGAATGGGGGGTACGCAGTATTTT. This encodes CASSEGMGGTQYF.

This chain links TRBV6-5 with TRBJ1-6, with D possibly being TRBD1 (6 bases). Per germline, CDR1 MNHEY and CDR2 SVGAGI. This CDR3 is 15 amino acids long. Trimming removed 4 bases from V and 4 bases from J, with 11 bases in between. CDR3 sequence (DNA): TGTGCCAGCAGTTGGACAGAAAAATATAATTCACCCCTCCACTTT. This sequence encodes CASSWTEKYNSPLHF.

The chain combines TRBV11-3 with TRBJ1-1; 11 bases agree with TRBD1. The CDR3 is made up of 17 amino acids. Germline CDR1 SGHNT, CDR2 YENEEA. V lost 4 bases and J lost 4; bases outside the gene matches: 11. CDR3 sequence reads: CASSSRDRGLSFTEAFF. DNA for the CDR3: TGTGCCAGCAGCTCCCGGGACAGGGGGTTATCTTTCACTGAAGCTTTCTTT.

DNA of the CDR3: TGTGCCAGCAGTGTGTTCGGGACAGCCAATTATGGCTACACCTTC. It translates to CASSVFGTANYGYTF. V gene TRBV2 combines with J gene TRBJ1-2; TRBD1 agrees at 7 bases. There are 15 residues in the CDR3. The germline V gene has CDR1 SNHLY and CDR2 FYNNEI. The ends lost 4 bases at V and 5 bases at J; junction bases unmatched: 10.

This sequence joins TRBV2 and TRBJ2-7; 8 bases line up with TRBD2. This CDR3 spans 15 amino acids. CDR1 is SNHLY and CDR2 is FYNNEI in the germline V gene. V trimming: 6 bases; J trimming: 6 bases; junction bases outside the gene matches: 13. This CDR3 is CASSPLAELAGEQYF. The CDR3 region has the DNA TGTGCCAGCAGCCCACTAGCGGAACTGGCGGGCGAGCAGTACTTC.

This chain links TRBV25-1 with TRBJ1-5; TRBD1 matches 7 bases. After removal of 5 bases from V and 5 bases from J, the junction contained 6 bases not matched to a gene. The CDR3 spans 14 residues. Germline CDR1 reads MGHDK; CDR2 reads SYGVNS. CDR3 in amino acids: CASSPSGGYQPQHF. CDR3 bases: TGTGCCAGCAGTCCCTCAGGGGGTTATCAGCCCCAGCATTTT.

V usage is TRBV5-1 and J usage is TRBJ2-7; TRBD2 agrees at 7 bases. With 5 bases clipped from V and 2 bases from J, the junction kept 7 bases outside the gene matches. The length of the CDR3 is 14 residues. Germline-derived CDR1 and CDR2 are SGHRS and YFSETQ. This CDR3 reads CASSASSGTYEQYF. CDR3 DNA sequence: TGCGCCAGCAGTGCTTCTAGCGGAACCTACGAGCAGTACTTC.

The chain has TRBV11-3 and TRBJ1-6; D gene unclear. Trimming stripped 0 bases from V and 10 bases from J, with 7 bases between. There are 13 residues in the CDR3. CDR1 SGHNT and CDR2 YENEEA come from the germline V gene. The chain's CDR3 is CASSLDPRSPLHF. CDR3 coding DNA: TGTGCCAGCAGCTTAGACCCCCGGTCACCCCTCCACTTT.

The V call is TRBV7-9, the J call TRBJ2-3; TRBD2 agrees at 13 bases. CDR1 and CDR2 from the germline V gene are SEHNR and FQNEAQ (reference sequence). With V trimmed by 1 base and J by 4 bases, 11 bases remained unmatched. The CDR3 consists of 19 residues. For the CDR3, the DNA is TGTGCCAGCAGCTTAGTCAGGACTAGCGGGAGAATAGACGCAGATACGCAGTATTTT. Amino acids: CASSLVRTSGRIDADTQYF.

Here the CDR3 DNA reads TGCAGCGTTGTGGGGAGGACTGAAGCTTTCTTT. Encoded protein: CSVVGRTEAFF. V gene TRBV29-1 combines with J gene TRBJ1-1; D unclear. The V gene lost 4 bases and the J gene lost 5 bases, with 8 bases spanning the gap. The CDR3 is 11 amino acids. From germline, CDR1 is SQVTM and CDR2 ANQGSEA.

The chain joins TRBV7-3 to TRBJ2-1; TRBD2 matches 7 bases. The germline CDR1 and CDR2 sequences are SGHTA and FQGTGA. The CDR3 extends over 15 amino acids. V shed 5 bases, J shed 6 bases, and the junction held 10 bases outside the gene matches. CDR3: CASSTQTSRFNEQFF. The CDR3 coding sequence is TGTGCCAGCAGCACGCAGACTAGCAGGTTCAATGAGCAGTTCTTC.

V gene TRBV21-1 combines with J gene TRBJ2-1; whether TRBD2, the table's D call, matches the DNA was not checked. TRBV21-1 is designated a pseudogene. There are 17 residues in the CDR3. CDR3 DNA: TGTGCCAGCAGGACCCCACTACTAGCGGGAGTATACAATGAGCAGTTCTTC. Its translation is CASRTPLLAGVYNEQFF.

CDR3 nucleotides: TGTGCCAGCAGCCCTCGGGAGACCGGCCGCTCTGGAAACACCATATATTTT. It specifies CASSPRETGRSGNTIYF. This chain links TRBV9 with TRBJ1-3; D is unclear. The CDR3 has 17 amino acids. Germline-derived CDR1 and CDR2 are SGDLS and YYNGEE. V was trimmed by 4 bases and J by 0 bases, leaving 17 bases between them.

This clone was counted only a few times. The DNA of the CDR3 is TGTGCCAGCAGCGTAGGGCCCGGACTAGCGGGTGATGAGGAGACCCAGTACTTC. Translating it yields CASSVGPGLAGDEETQYF. The genes are TRBV9 and TRBJ2-5, with 11 bases that match TRBD2. Germline V CDR1 and CDR2: SGDLS, YYNGEE. J lost 5 bases, V lost 0 bases, and 12 bases had no gene match. This CDR3 spans 18 amino acids. The full variable domain, in which reference TRBV9 and TRBJ2-5 provide the parts outside the CDR3, is DSGVTQTPKHLITATGQRVTLRCSPRSGDLSVYWYQQSLDQGLQFLIQYYNGEERAKGNILERFSAQQFPDLHSELNLSSLELGDSALYFCASSVGPGLAGDEETQYFGPGTRLLVL.

The V call is TRBV11-2, the J call TRBJ2-1; D perhaps matches TRBD2 (6 bases). CDR3 size: 15 residues. In germline, CDR1 is SGHAT, CDR2 FQNNGV. V dropped 5 bases and J dropped 7 bases, with 18 bases sitting between them. In DNA form, the CDR3 reads TGTGCCAGCAGCCCTATACTTGTCCGGGAGAATGAGCAGTTCTTC. The encoded protein is CASSPILVRENEQFF.

A few counts support this clone. The CDR3 spells CASGQGGPSEQYF. In nucleotides, the CDR3 is TGTGCCAGCGGACAGGGGGGTCCATCCGAGCAGTACTTC. J is TRBJ2-7 and V is TRBV5-4, with 10 bases that match TRBD1. The CDR3 covers 13 residues. In germline, CDR1 is SGHNT, CDR2 YYREEE (reference sequence). The junction had 7 bases not matched to a gene; V was cut back by 7 bases and J by 6 bases.

The chain recombines TRBV5-1 with TRBJ2-1; 9 nucleotides align to TRBD2. The CDR3 loop spans 15 amino acids. The germline gives CDR1 SGHRS, CDR2 YFSETQ. With 4 bases clipped from V and 7 bases from J, the junction kept 9 bases outside the gene matches. In DNA form, the CDR3 reads TGCGCCAGCAGCCTTCCCTTAGCGGGAGTGAATGAGCAGTTCTTC. Encoded protein: CASSLPLAGVNEQFF.

This clone occurred a few times. J is TRBJ2-1 and V is TRBV5-4, with 10 bases that match TRBD2. Trimming at V came to 4 bases and at J to 0 bases, leaving 4 bases not matched to a gene. Germline V gives CDR1 SGHNT, CDR2 YYREEE (reference sequence). This CDR3 region has 16 residues. This chain's CDR3 is CASSGSSGSSYNEQFF. The DNA for the CDR3 is TGTGCCAGCAGCGGATCTAGCGGGAGCTCCTACAATGAGCAGTTCTTC. Together with reference TRBV5-4 and TRBJ2-1, the CDR3 gives the full variable domain: ETGVTQSPTHLIKTRGQQVTLRCSSQSGHNTVSWYQQALGQGPQFIFQYYREEENGRGNFPPRFSGLQFPNYSSELNVNALELDDSALYLCASSGSSGSSYNEQFFGPGTRLTVL.